This entry features one T cell receptor beta chain sequence. Its antigen remains unidentified. The input lacks base qualities; no much larger clone sits a single base away. Each collaborating institution followed its own protocols to collect whole blood in K2EDTA tubes. For TCRbeta analysis, collaborators shipped samples in one of three forms: frozen whole blood, isolated PBMCs, or DNA extracted from either of those sample types. TCRbeta CDR3 regions were amplified from genomic DNA by means of the immunoSEQ Assay, a bias-controlled multiplex PCR. Per the source publication's procedure: The number of nucleated cells in each sample was estimated by amplification of reference gene primers within the assay. Sequence reads were collapsed and filtered to measure the absolute abundance of every unique TCRbeta CDR3 rearrangement. For each sample, productive Simpson clonality was calculated by taking the square root of Simpson's diversity index across productive rearrangements. TCRdb took this table from immuneACCESS and kept in-frame rearrangements with V and J called. Such tables lack part of the clones; where checked against another copy, unresolved V genes explain under half of the gap, and the rest is unexplained. V and J calls and clone size are those listed in that table; D and trimming were worked out from the DNA. The sample table lists some 43,000 clones, roughly 87% of them with a count of one. The biggest ten clones account for 15% of the sample.

Taken from cysteine to phenylalanine, the CDR3 has 15 residues. Solely the CDR3 DNA is kept, with 45 bases framed from the first base. The germline V gene provides CDR1 SGDLS and CDR2 YYNGEE. From V the trimming removes 0 bases and from J it removes 6 bases, while the gene matches leave 4 bases of the junction unaccounted for. The data were obtained in a study of blood T cell repertoires in COVID-19 (dated by TCRdb to 2018 to 2021). A note on the overall study: Samples from collaborators originated in the United States, Italy and Spain and spanned both the acute and convalescent phases of COVID-19. The prospective study material was composed of cDNA or gDNA derived from T cells, B-cell-depleted T cells, or PBMCs. The dataset comprised deeply sampled blood TCRbeta repertoires from subjects exposed to, actively infected with, or recovered from COVID-19. The repertoires were released in a freely available public database meant as a resource for research on the immune response to SARS-CoV-2. The samples were drawn from two sources: the first 160 participants of the ongoing ImmuneRACE study, and 1,200 or so subjects contributed by 6 global collaborators. The sample metadata nearly always contained a de-identified subject ID, COVID-19 status, age in years and sex. Where HLA class I and class II types were available, the types were taken from metadata supplied by the sample provider, not from assay-based typing.

Points the paper makes about the study in general: How much clinical and demographic metadata was included differed by source and by participant, and the metadata was provided uncurated.

The chain links TRBV9 with TRBJ2-3; 10 nucleotides in the junction match TRBD2. Material for sequencing was peripheral blood. This TCR was recovered from a man aged 55 to 70 with active COVID-19. The CDR3 has the sequence CASSVVAGGSDTQYF. The nucleotide sequence reads TGTGCCAGCAGCGTAGTAGCGGGAGGAAGTGATACGCAGTATTTT.